A single sample is the source of the 9 T cell receptor beta chains below, sequenced in a study of T-cell memory formation after mild COVID-19. TCRdb re-called the 5' RACE reads through MiXCR, storing one row per CDR3 protein. The sample has about 160,000 distinct CDR3 sequences, 31% seen once. Sequenced material: PBMCs or a T cell subset sorted from them (not recorded which). The receptor set was obtained from an adult woman who had mild COVID-19 (a few samples of this study predate the infection). Cell type and time point are not known.

This clonotype was seen more than once but under ten times. The chain recombines TRBV7-3 with TRBJ1-2; D is ambiguous. The CDR3 has 13 residues. V was trimmed by 4 bases and J by 0 bases, leaving 6 bases between them. Germline lookup yields CDR1 SGHTA and CDR2 FQGTGA. CDR3 bases: TGTGCCAGCAGCTCCCAGGCTAACTATGGCTACACCTTC. Its translation is CASSSQANYGYTF.

This clonotype was seen ten or more times. V gene TRBV27 combines with J gene TRBJ2-3, with 10 positions matching TRBD2. The germline V gene has CDR1 MNHEY and CDR2 SMNVEV (reference sequence). This CDR3 contains 17 residues. J lost 3 bases, V lost 2 bases, and 8 bases had no gene match. CDR3 sequence: CASSLSGGASLTDTQYF. The CDR3 coding sequence is TGTGCCAGCAGTTTAAGCGGGGGGGCATCATTAACAGATACGCAGTATTTT.

V gene TRBV7-6 combines with J gene TRBJ1-2; TRBD1 matches at 7 bases. Germline V gene lookup returns CDR1 SGHVS and CDR2 FNYEAQ. This CDR3 is 14 amino acids long. Trimming removed 4 bases from V and 6 bases from J; junction bases left unmatched: 8. CDR3 in DNA: TGTGCCAGCAGCTCCATGACAGGGATTGATGGCTACACCTTC. It is translated as CASSSMTGIDGYTF.

The rearrangement links TRBV12-3 or TRBV12-4 to TRBJ1-2; a possible D gene is TRBD1 (6 bases). V lost 4 bases to trimming and J lost 4 bases, with 16 bases between them. The CDR3 is made up of 15 amino acids. CDR3 nucleotide sequence: TGTGCCAGCAGTTGGACAGCTCTAGGACCCTATGGCTACACCTTC. It yields the protein CASSWTALGPYGYTF.

There are a few counts of this clonotype. This rearrangement joins TRBV7-6 to TRBJ2-1; TRBD2 agrees at 8 bases. The V segment lost 3 bases and the J segment 1 base; nucleotides outside the gene matches: 5. The CDR3 runs 16 residues. Germline V lookup: CDR1 SGHVS, CDR2 FNYEAQ. The CDR3 bases are TGTGCCAGCAGCTTCTCGGGGGGGACTTCCTACAATGAGCAGTTCTTC. Amino acids: CASSFSGGTSYNEQFF.

V gene TRBV9 combines with J gene TRBJ2-3, with a possible D match to TRBD2 (7 bases). Between the trimmed V and J ends, which lost 4 bases and 2 bases, there was a span of 17 bases. Germline V gives CDR1 SGDLS, CDR2 YYNGEE. There are 16 residues in the CDR3. CDR3 bases: TGTGCCAGCAGCCCCGTAGGGGGGGGGCCCACAGATACGCAGTATTTT. Protein sequence: CASSPVGGGPTDTQYF.

This clonotype was detected only a few times. J is TRBJ2-7 and V is TRBV5-6; D is unresolved. The V gene's germline CDR1 is SGHDT and CDR2 YYEEEE. The V end lost 2 bases, the J end lost 3 bases, and 9 bases lay between the germline ends. The CDR3 extends over 13 amino acids. The CDR3 nucleotides read TGTGCCAGCAGCTTCGGGCTTGACTACGAGCAGTACTTC. As protein: CASSFGLDYEQYF.

V is TRBV7-3 and J is TRBJ2-5, with no clear D. Per germline, CDR1 SGHTA and CDR2 FQGTGA. Trimming removed 4 bases from V and 5 bases from J, with 8 bases in between. The CDR3 is 12 residues long. CDR3 DNA sequence: TGTGCCAGCAGCTCTATGGGGGAGACCCAGTACTTC. It specifies CASSSMGETQYF. Drawing the rest from reference TRBV7-3 and TRBJ2-5, the complete variable domain is GAGVSQTPSNKVTEKGKYVELRCDPISGHTALYWYRQSLGQGPEFLIYFQGTGAADDSGLPNDRFFAVRPEGSVSTLKIQRTERGDSAVYLCASSSMGETQYFGPGTRLLVL.

V and J are TRBV2 and TRBJ1-2; TRBD1 is a possible D gene (5 bases). CDR3 length equals 13 residues. CDR1 is SNHLY and CDR2 is FYNNEI in the germline V gene. V was pared by 2 bases and J by 6 bases, with 10 bases between. The CDR3 region is CASSEPGIHGYTF. The CDR3 DNA follows: TGTGCCAGCAGTGAACCAGGGATTCATGGCTACACCTTC. Complete variable domain (other parts from reference TRBV2 and TRBJ1-2): EPEVTQTPSHQVTQMGQEVILRCVPISNHLYFYWYRQILGQKVEFLVSFYNNEISEKSEIFDDQFSVERPDGSNFTLKIRSTKLEDSAMYFCASSEPGIHGYTFGSGTRLTVV.